The entry that follows covers one T cell receptor beta chain sequence. CDR1 is SEHNR, CDR2 FQNEAQ, per germline (reference sequence). The V end lost 2 bases, the J end lost 5 bases, and 9 bases lay between the germline ends. The CDR3 length is 13 residues. Sequenced by immunoSEQ multiplex PCR; TCRdb stores in-frame clones only, minus some. This sample has roughly 160,000 clones, with roughly 87% found just once. This entry is derived from a study of blood T cell repertoires in COVID-19. The receptor comes from a woman between 45 and 65 years old who had recovered from COVID-19. Sequenced material: PBMCs or T cells enriched from blood (not recorded which). The V gene is TRBV7-9, the J gene TRBJ2-5, with a weak D call TRBD1 (6 bases). CDR3 sequence reads: CASSLTGTETQYF. Here the CDR3 DNA reads TGTGCCAGCAGCTTAACAGGGACGGAGACCCAGTACTTC. Drawing the rest from reference TRBV7-9 and TRBJ2-5, the complete variable domain is DTGVSQNPRHKITKRGQNVTFRCDPISEHNRLYWYRQTLGQGPEFLTYFQNEAQLEKSRLLSDRFSAERPKGSFSTLEIQRTEQGDSAMYLCASSLTGTETQYFGPGTRLLVL.